The sequence of this T cell receptor (beta chain) was determined in a study of response to subunit inactivated influenza vaccine. Germline values: CDR1 SGHTA, CDR2 FQGNSA. V trimming: 4 bases; J trimming: 5 bases; junction bases outside the gene matches: 6. CDR3 length: 14 amino acids. Study-wide points: Each seasonal flu vaccination may recruit only limited new T cells, authors suggested.

TCRdb analysed the RT-PCR reads with MiXCR anew, one entry per CDR3 protein. The sample lists approximately 500,000 distinct CDR3 sequences; 10% to 15% were seen once. This clonotype was observed at least ten times. Its target is not known. The J gene is TRBJ2-7, the V gene TRBV7-2, with 9 bases fitting TRBD1. This TCR came from a man aged 50-60 years who received an inactivated influenza vaccine. The sequencing used PBMCs from blood, collected about 40 days after vaccination. CDR3 bases: TGTGCCAGCAGCTCATGGACAGGGGAAGACGAGCAGTACTTC. It encodes CASSSWTGEDEQYF.